The entry below gives a single T cell receptor (beta chain) sequence along with its context. This specimen belongs to a study of blood T cell repertoires in COVID-19. About the study: Samples representing acute and convalescent COVID-19 were sourced from the United States, Italy and Spain. Sources were T cells, B-cell-depleted T cells, or PBMCs; the material itself was cDNA or gDNA.

Measured with immunoSEQ multiplex PCR; TCRdb has only the in-frame clones, and not every one. The sample has about 45,000 clones; about 83% are singletons. This CDR3 comprises 14 residues. Germline V lookup: CDR1 SGHTA, CDR2 FQGNSA. Trimming shortened V by 1 base and J by 6 bases, and 12 bases separated the two germline ends. The sample comprised peripheral blood. This chain connects TRBV7-2 to TRBJ1-1; D unresolved. The TCR was taken from an elderly man in a cohort sampled during active COVID-19. CDR3 loop: CASSLEAGLSEAFF. The CDR3 bases are TGTGCCAGCAGCTTAGAGGCGGGCCTGTCTGAAGCTTTCTTT.